This section outlines one T cell receptor (beta chain) sequence together with its context. Cohorts were assigned according to the clinical history that participants reported. Two negative PCRs, clearance, or symptom resolution were required of recovered Cohort 3 donors. The protocol was immunoSEQ multiplex PCR, while the TCRdb copy is restricted to in-frame clones and leaves out a portion. The data show about 400,000 clones, around nine tenths seen once. CDR3 length: 12 amino acids. CDR1 is SGHVS, CDR2 FNYEAQ, per germline. Trimming pared 5 bases from V and 9 bases from J, leaving 11 bases between. The sample belongs to a study of blood T cell repertoires in COVID-19.

J is TRBJ1-5 and V is TRBV7-6; no clear D. The sequenced sample was PBMCs or T cells enriched from blood (not recorded which). The source of this sequence is a woman aged 25 to 39 who had recovered from COVID-19. The CDR3 region is CASSQLDGPQHF. CDR3 nucleotide sequence: TGTGCCAGCAGCCAGCTAGACGGGCCCCAGCATTTT.